The TCR beta chain under discussion was sequenced for a study of blood T cell repertoires in COVID-19. Deletions cut 2 bases from V and 11 bases from J, with 16 bases between. The CDR3 loop spans 13 amino acids. Germline V gene sequence: CDR1 SGHTA, CDR2 FQGNSA. Sequencing used immunoSEQ multiplex PCR; TCRdb keeps in-frame clones, though not all of them. The data show roughly 250,000 clones, with 80% to 90% seen just once and less than 3% held by the top ten. The sequence derives from a woman in her 50s with acute or convalescent COVID-19. This sequence joins TRBV7-2 and TRBJ2-7; no definite D call. The sample consisted of peripheral blood. CDR3 sequence reads: CASSLNPSTEKYF. The DNA for the CDR3 is TGTGCCAGCAGCTTAAACCCCTCGACTGAGAAGTACTTC.